This T cell receptor (beta chain) is drawn from a study of T cell changes during pregnancy in multiple sclerosis. The CDR3 consists of 15 residues. V was shortened by 4 bases and J by 2 bases, with 11 bases between the two germline ends. Germline V gene sequence: CDR1 SGHAT, CDR2 FQNNGV. Some clones are missing from TCRdb's copy, which holds only in-frame ones; the method was immunoSEQ multiplex PCR. The sample holds about 73,000 clones, roughly 90% seen once. V usage is TRBV11-2 and J usage is TRBJ2-2; perhaps TRBD1 as D (5 bases). The sequence derives from a female donor in good health, enrolled as a control in a pregnancy study. Sequencing used peripheral blood, obtained after pregnancy. The CDR3 spells CASSSYRQNTGELFF. CDR3 bases: TGTGCCAGCAGCTCGTACAGGCAAAACACCGGGGAGCTGTTTTTT.